Listed here is a single T cell receptor (beta chain). Method: immunoSEQ multiplex PCR; TCRdb's copy keeps in-frame clones and lacks some. Counted here are around 60,000 clones, around 78% occurring once; the ten biggest clones make up under 7%. The sample is drawn from a study of radiation and T cells in renal cell carcinoma. Time point denoted: blood 2 weeks post-SBRT. Treatment in this sample: 15 Gy SBRT to primary tumor, nephrectomy 4 weeks later. This CDR3 comprises 12 residues. Germline CDR1 and CDR2: LGHNT and FRNRAP. V was shortened by 2 bases and J by 9 bases, with 8 bases between the two germline ends.

The chain recombines TRBV12-5 with TRBJ1-5; D not resolved. The clonotype originates from a man between 60 and 75 years old with renal cell carcinoma. The specimen comprised blood, sampled from a patient whose treatment included radiotherapy and nephrectomy. The CDR3 loop reads CASGLPDRPQHF. CDR3 DNA sequence: TGTGCTAGTGGTTTGCCCGATCGGCCCCAGCATTTT. Full variable domain (rest looked up from reference TRBV12-5 and TRBJ1-5): DARVTQTPRHKVTEMGQEVTMRCQPILGHNTVFWYRQTMMQGLELLAYFRNRAPLDDSGMPKDRFSAEMPDATLATLKIQPSEPRDSAVYFCASGLPDRPQHFGDGTRLSIL.